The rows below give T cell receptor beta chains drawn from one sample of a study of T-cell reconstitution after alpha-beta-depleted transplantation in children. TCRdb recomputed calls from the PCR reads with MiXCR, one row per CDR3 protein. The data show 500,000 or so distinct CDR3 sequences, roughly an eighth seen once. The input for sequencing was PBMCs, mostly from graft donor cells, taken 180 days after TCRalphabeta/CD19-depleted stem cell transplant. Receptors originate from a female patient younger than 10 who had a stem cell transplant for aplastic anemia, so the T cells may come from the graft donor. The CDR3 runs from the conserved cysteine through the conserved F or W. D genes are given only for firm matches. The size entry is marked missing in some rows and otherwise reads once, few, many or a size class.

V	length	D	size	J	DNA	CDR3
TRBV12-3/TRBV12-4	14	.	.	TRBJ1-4	TGTGCCACCAGTATCGGCTTTTTTAATGAAAAACTGTTTTTT	CATSIGFFNEKLFF
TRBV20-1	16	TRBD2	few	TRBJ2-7	TGCAGTGCTTCCCCCGTGCCGGGACTAGCGGTCTACGAGCAGTACTTC	CSASPVPGLAVYEQYF
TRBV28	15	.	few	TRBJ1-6	TGTGCCAGCAGCATACAGGGCTTCTATAATTCACCCCTCCACTTT	CASSIQGFYNSPLHF
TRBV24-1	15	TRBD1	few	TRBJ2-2	TGTGCCACCAGTGATTTGAAGGGGGCGGACGGGGAGCTGTTTTTT	CATSDLKGADGELFF
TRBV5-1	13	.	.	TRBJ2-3	TGCGCCAGCAGCTTGGAGGGGGTGGCTACGCAGTATTTT	CASSLEGVATQYF
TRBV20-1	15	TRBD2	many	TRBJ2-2	TGCAGTGGTCGTCCCGGAGCGGGAGTCACCGGGGAGCTGTTTTTT	CSGRPGAGVTGELFF
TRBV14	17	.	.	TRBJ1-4	TGTGCCAGCAGCCAAGATAGAGGGAAAGCTACTAATGAAAAACTGTTTTTT	CASSQDRGKATNEKLFF
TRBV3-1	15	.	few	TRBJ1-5	TGTGCCAGCAGCCAAGAACCCGTGGCGTGGGAGCCCCAGCATTTT	CASSQEPVAWEPQHF
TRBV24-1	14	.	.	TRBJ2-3	TGTGCCACCGGGGATAGCGGTTACACAGATACGCAGTATTTT	CATGDSGYTDTQYF
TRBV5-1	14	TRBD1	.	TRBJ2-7	TGCGCCAGCAGCCGACAGGGGGAGTCCTACGAGCAGTACTTC	CASSRQGESYEQYF
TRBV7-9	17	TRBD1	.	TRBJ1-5	TGTGCCAGCAGCTTAGAGACAGGGCCGGCAAGCAATCAGCCCCAGCATTTT	CASSLETGPASNQPQHF
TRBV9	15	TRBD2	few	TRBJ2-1	TGTGCCAGCAGCGTAGATGGACTAGATTGGAATGAGCAGTTCTTC	CASSVDGLDWNEQFF
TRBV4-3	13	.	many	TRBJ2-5	TGCGCCAGCAGCCAAGACCCGGACGAGACCCAGTACTTC	CASSQDPDETQYF
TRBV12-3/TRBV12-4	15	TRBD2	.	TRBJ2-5	TGTGCCAGCAGTTTATTTCTAGCGGTCCAAGAGACCCAGTACTTC	CASSLFLAVQETQYF
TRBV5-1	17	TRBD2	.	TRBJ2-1	TGCGCCAGCAGCTTGGCGTCTAGCGGGAGGGTTGACAATGAGCAGTTCTTC	CASSLASSGRVDNEQFF
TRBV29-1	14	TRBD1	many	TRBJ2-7	TGCAGCGTTAAACAGGGGGCCGGCGGATACGAGCAGTACTTC	CSVKQGAGGYEQYF
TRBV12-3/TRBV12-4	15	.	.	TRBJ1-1	TGTGCCAGCAACCTCGGGGGGAGGGGAGGCACTGAAGCTTTCTTT	CASNLGGRGGTEAFF
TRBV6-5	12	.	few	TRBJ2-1	TGTGCCAGCAGTTGGGGGTTAGGGGAGCAGTTCTTC	CASSWGLGEQFF
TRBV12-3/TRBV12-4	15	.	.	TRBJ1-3	TGTGCCAGCAGTCCAAGAAGGGCGACTGGAAACACCATATATTTT	CASSPRRATGNTIYF
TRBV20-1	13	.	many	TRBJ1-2	TGCAGTGCCGCCCGGACAGCTAACTATGGCTACACCTTC	CSAARTANYGYTF
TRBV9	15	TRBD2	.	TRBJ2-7	TGTGCCAGCAGCGTAGGGACTAGCTACTCCTACGAGCAGTACTTC	CASSVGTSYSYEQYF
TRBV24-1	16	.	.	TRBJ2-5	TGTGCCACCAGTGAGTTTCGATGGCCTCAGGTGGAGACCCAGTACTTC	CATSEFRWPQVETQYF
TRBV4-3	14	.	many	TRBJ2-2	TGCGCCAGCAGCCAAGACTCAAACACCGGGGAGCTGTTTTTT	CASSQDSNTGELFF